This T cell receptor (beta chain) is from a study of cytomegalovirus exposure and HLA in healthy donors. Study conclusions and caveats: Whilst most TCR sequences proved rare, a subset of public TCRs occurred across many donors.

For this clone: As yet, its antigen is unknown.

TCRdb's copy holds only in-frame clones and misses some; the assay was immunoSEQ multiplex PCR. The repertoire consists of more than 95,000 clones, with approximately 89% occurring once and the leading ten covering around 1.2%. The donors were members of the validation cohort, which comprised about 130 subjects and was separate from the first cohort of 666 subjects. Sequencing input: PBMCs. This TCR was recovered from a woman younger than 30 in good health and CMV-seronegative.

The CDR3 nucleotides read TGTGCCTGGAGTACGGGGGGACAGCCCCAGCATTTT. Protein sequence: CAWSTGGQPQHF. V usage is TRBV30 and J usage is TRBJ1-5; the D gene is possibly TRBD1 (5 bases). V was shortened by 2 bases and J by 7 bases, with 9 bases between the two germline ends. The CDR3 runs to 12 residues. Germline values: CDR1 GTSNPN, CDR2 SVGIG (reference sequence).